The next 26 T cell receptor beta chains were all read from a single sample in a study of blood T cell repertoires in COVID-19. The table came from immunoSEQ multiplex PCR; TCRdb's copy has only in-frame clones and leaves some out. The sample includes 250,000 to 300,000 clones, approximately 91% of them seen just once. Sequencing input: peripheral blood. The receptors here all came from a woman in her 30s with COVID-19, enrolled during active disease.

The chain carries TRBV3-1 (or the pseudogene TRBV3-2) and TRBJ2-7; D uncertain. CDR1 is LGHDT, CDR2 YNNKEL, per germline (reference sequence). The V end was cut by 1 base, the J end by 4 bases, with 14 bases between. CDR3 length: 15 amino acids. The CDR3 sequence is CASSQGGGGVYEQYF. CDR3 nucleotide sequence: TGTGCCAGCAGCCAAGGTGGCGGCGGTGTTTACGAGCAGTACTTC.

This chain links TRBV15 with TRBJ2-5; TRBD2 matches at 12 bases. CDR3 size: 16 residues. Germline V gene data show CDR1 as LNHNV and CDR2 as YYDKDF (reference sequence). J was trimmed by 5 bases and V by 0 bases; bases with no gene match: 4. CDR3 in DNA: TGTGCCACCAGCAGAGATACGGGACTAGCGGGCGAGACCCAGTACTTC. This gives the protein CATSRDTGLAGETQYF. Looking up the rest from reference TRBV15 and TRBJ2-5 gives the full variable domain: DAMVIQNPRYQVTQFGKPVTLSCSQTLNHNVMYWYQQKSSQAPKLLFHYYDKDFNNEADTPDNFQSRRPNTSFCFLDIRSPGLGDTAMYLCATSRDTGLAGETQYFGPGTRLLVL.

This chain uses TRBV6-5 with TRBJ2-1; TRBD1 agrees at 7 bases. CDR1 is MNHEY, CDR2 SVGAGI, per germline. V shed 4 bases, J shed 2 bases, and the junction held 5 bases outside the gene matches. This CDR3 spans 15 amino acids. The CDR3, as DNA: TGTGCCAGCAGTTCCACAGGGGCCCCCTACAATGAGCAGTTCTTC. It translates to CASSSTGAPYNEQFF.

J is TRBJ2-1 and V is TRBV24-1, with 9 bases identical to TRBD2. Germline assignment: CDR1 KGHDR and CDR2 SFDVKD. J was trimmed by 4 bases and V by 4 bases; bases with no gene match: 7. The length of the CDR3 is 16 residues. CDR3 residues: CATSEAGGTLYNEQFF. The CDR3 region has the DNA TGTGCCACCAGTGAGGCGGGGGGGACCCTTTACAATGAGCAGTTCTTC.

J is TRBJ1-1 and V is TRBV19; 10 bases map to TRBD1. With V trimmed by 4 bases and J by 5 bases, 4 bases remained unmatched. The CDR3 consists of 14 residues. CDR1 LNHDA and CDR2 SQIVND come from the germline V gene (reference sequence). The CDR3, as DNA: TGTGCCAGTAGTAGGACAGGGGGAAGAACTGAAGCTTTCTTT. It translates to CASSRTGGRTEAFF.

This chain connects TRBV4-2 to TRBJ2-5; TRBD2 aligns across 12 bases. V lost 3 bases to trimming and J lost 7 bases; unmatched junction nucleotides: 15. Germline V gives CDR1 LGHNA, CDR2 YNFKEQ. This CDR3 is built from 18 residues. The CDR3, as DNA: TGTGCCAGCAGCCACCTTCAGGCGAGACTAGCGGGAGTGGCGACCCAGTACTTC. Translation: CASSHLQARLAGVATQYF.

Only a few counts were recorded for this clone. CDR3 protein: CASGSGVSGTYEQYF. Written as DNA, the CDR3 is TGTGCCAGCGGATCGGGGGTTAGCGGGACCTACGAGCAGTACTTC. The chain links TRBV27 to TRBJ2-7; 8 bases are shared with TRBD2. V lost 8 bases, J lost 2 bases, and 11 bases stayed unmatched. CDR3 length equals 15 residues. Germline V gives CDR1 MNHEY, CDR2 SMNVEV (reference sequence).

The V call is TRBV6-5, the J call TRBJ1-5; TRBD1 matches at 8 bases. The V gene's germline CDR1 is MNHEY and CDR2 SVGAGI. Losses at the gene ends were 7 bases for V and 6 bases for J; bases not matched to a gene: 5. This CDR3 is 13 amino acids long. For the CDR3, the DNA is TGTGCCAGCACCGGAACAGGGGGTCAGCCCCAGCATTTT. Its protein is CASTGTGGQPQHF.

This chain connects TRBV19 to TRBJ2-7; 9 nucleotides match TRBD1. The germline V gene encodes CDR1 LNHDA and CDR2 SQIVND (reference sequence). This CDR3 has 15 residues. The V segment lost 3 bases and the J segment 2 bases; nucleotides outside the gene matches: 5. CDR3 in DNA: TGTGCCAGTAGTATGTCCGGGACAGGGACCTACGAGCAGTACTTC. Protein sequence: CASSMSGTGTYEQYF.

The chain has TRBV7-2 and TRBJ1-6, with 10 positions matching TRBD1. The germline CDR1 and CDR2 sequences are SGHTA and FQGNSA. The ends lost 4 bases at V and 9 bases at J; junction bases unmatched: 12. The CDR3 spans 17 residues. The CDR3 region has the DNA TGTGCCAGCAGCTCTGAACCCGGGACAGGGGTACTTTCACCCCTCCACTTT. It specifies CASSSEPGTGVLSPLHF.

This clone came up once. The chain recombines TRBV28 with TRBJ1-6, with D maybe TRBD1 (5 bases). The germline V gene encodes CDR1 MDHEN and CDR2 SYDVKM. This CDR3 has 15 amino acids. Trimming stripped 3 bases from V and 7 bases from J, with 13 bases between. The CDR3 is CASSLGGRGNSPLHF. CDR3 DNA sequence: TGTGCCAGCAGTTTGGGGGGACGAGGGAATTCACCCCTCCACTTT.

This clone was recorded a few times. The chain uses TRBV30 and TRBJ1-2; D remains unclear. This CDR3 spans 10 amino acids. Germline V gives CDR1 GTSNPN, CDR2 SVGIG (reference sequence). The V and J ends lost 3 bases and 7 bases respectively, with 6 bases between them. The CDR3, as DNA: TGTGCCTGGAGATATAGTGGCTACACCTTC. Its translation: CAWRYSGYTF.

The rearrangement uses TRBV12-3 or TRBV12-4 and TRBJ1-5, with D possibly being TRBD1 (5 bases). This CDR3 spans 13 amino acids. Trimming left V 5 bases short and J 5 bases short, with 10 bases between. The CDR3 spells CASSTGGDQPQHF. CDR3 nucleotides: TGTGCCAGCAGTACAGGTGGCGATCAGCCCCAGCATTTT.

This clone occurred a few times. This CDR3 is CASSQIRDMSGYTF. Here the CDR3 DNA reads TGTGCCAGCAGTCAGATCCGGGACATGTCTGGCTACACCTTC. The chain employs TRBV27 and TRBJ1-2; tentatively, D is TRBD1 (6 bases). Germline CDR1 MNHEY, CDR2 SMNVEV (reference sequence). The CDR3 has 14 amino acids. The germline V and J ends were trimmed by 5 bases and 7 bases, with 17 bases remaining between them.

The rearrangement links TRBV28 to TRBJ2-7; D is perhaps TRBD1 (6 bases). V lost 3 bases, J lost 4 bases, and 16 bases lay in between. This CDR3 is built from 15 residues. Per germline, CDR1 MDHEN and CDR2 SYDVKM. In DNA, the CDR3 is TGTGCCAGCAGTTTCACGGACAGCCTCGAGTACGAGCAGTACTTC. Translation: CASSFTDSLEYEQYF.

The genes are TRBV30 and TRBJ1-5; D perhaps matches TRBD1 (5 bases). V gave up 4 bases and J gave up 0 bases, with 7 bases separating them. CDR1 and CDR2 (germline): GTSNPN, SVGIG (reference sequence). The length of the CDR3 is 13 residues. The CDR3 sequence: CAWTGNSNQPQHF. The CDR3 region has the DNA TGTGCCTGGACAGGGAATAGCAATCAGCCCCAGCATTTT.

This clone was observed a single time. This chain connects TRBV28 to TRBJ2-5; D call uncertain. There are 14 residues in the CDR3. Germline V gives CDR1 MDHEN, CDR2 SYDVKM. Deletions cut 3 bases from V and 14 bases from J, with 22 bases between. The DNA for the CDR3 is TGTGCCAGCAGTTTGATTAGCCCTCTAACCTCCAAATACTTC. Translating gives CASSLISPLTSKYF.

This rearrangement joins TRBV2 to TRBJ2-7; 8 bases are a match to TRBD1. There are 13 residues in the CDR3. The trim removed 7 bases at V and 2 bases at J, leaving 4 bases unmatched. Germline CDR1 SNHLY, CDR2 FYNNEI. The CDR3 DNA reads TGTGCCAGCACTCGGGACAGGACCTACGAGCAGTACTTC. This encodes CASTRDRTYEQYF.

The chain links TRBV12-3 or TRBV12-4 to TRBJ2-7; 9 bases line up with TRBD1. The CDR3 totals 13 residues. The V segment lost 1 base and the J segment 7 bases; nucleotides outside the gene matches: 2. In nucleotides, the CDR3 is TGTGCCAGCAGTTTAGACAGGGGGCGTGAGCAGTACTTC. Translation gives CASSLDRGREQYF.

The gene calls are TRBV3-1 (or the pseudogene TRBV3-2) and TRBJ2-5; 11 bases align to TRBD1. From germline, CDR1 is LGHDT and CDR2 YNNKEL (reference sequence). V gave up 1 base and J gave up 4 bases; unmatched junction bases: 2. The CDR3 is made up of 15 amino acids. In DNA, the CDR3 is TGTGCCAGCAGCCAAGCCGGGACAGGGGGAGAGACCCAGTACTTC. Translating it yields CASSQAGTGGETQYF.

This clone appeared once. The chain links TRBV5-5 to TRBJ1-5, with unresolved D. Germline assignment: CDR1 SGHKS and CDR2 YYEKEE (reference sequence). The CDR3 sequence is 16 residues long. V was trimmed by 1 base and J by 0 bases, leaving 11 bases between them. The CDR3 region has the DNA TGTGCCAGCAGCTTGATCGGAGGGAATAGCAATCAGCCCCAGCATTTT. Protein sequence: CASSLIGGNSNQPQHF. Filled out from reference TRBV5-5 and TRBJ1-5, the complete variable domain reads DAGVTQSPTHLIKTRGQQVTLRCSPISGHKSVSWYQQVLGQGPQFIFQYYEKEERGRGNFPDRFSARQFPNYSSELNVNALLLGDSALYLCASSLIGGNSNQPQHFGDGTRLSIL.

The chain recombines TRBV7-2 with TRBJ2-3; 9 positions match TRBD2. The CDR3 extends over 14 amino acids. The germline gives CDR1 SGHTA, CDR2 FQGNSA. The trim removed 4 bases at V and 4 bases at J, leaving 3 bases unmatched. The chain's CDR3 is CASSSGLAPDTQYF. DNA for the CDR3: TGTGCCAGCAGCTCGGGACTAGCACCAGATACGCAGTATTTT.

The chain has TRBV6-5 and TRBJ1-2; 8 bases match TRBD1. Germline lookup yields CDR1 MNHEY and CDR2 SVGAGI. This CDR3 is built from 13 residues. The J segment lost 3 bases and the V segment lost 6 bases, leaving 3 bases of the junction unmatched. In nucleotides, the CDR3 is TGTGCCAGCAGAAGACAGGGGCACTATGGCTACACCTTC. Translated, it gives CASRRQGHYGYTF.

The chain has TRBV7-2 and TRBJ1-1; D perhaps matches TRBD1 (6 bases). Germline V gene sequence: CDR1 SGHTA, CDR2 FQGNSA. The CDR3 extends over 14 amino acids. V lost 3 bases and J 8 bases, leaving 16 bases between the germline ends. CDR3 sequence reads: CASSFFLGQLEAFF. The CDR3 DNA reads TGTGCCAGCAGCTTCTTTCTGGGACAACTCGAAGCTTTCTTT. Variable domain in full (rest from reference TRBV7-2 and TRBJ1-1): GAGVSQSPSNKVTEKGKDVELRCDPISGHTALYWYRQSLGQGLEFLIYFQGNSAPDKSGLPSDRFSAERTGGSVSTLTIQRTQQEDSAVYLCASSFFLGQLEAFFGQGTRLTVV.

Of note for this clone: Other DNA sequences from this sample encode an identical CDR3 as well. The chain couples TRBV5-1 to TRBJ2-1; TRBD1 agrees at 10 bases. Germline V gene sequence: CDR1 SGHRS, CDR2 YFSETQ. The CDR3 runs to 14 residues. The V gene end was trimmed by 4 bases and the J gene end by 5 bases; junction bases not matched to a gene: 3. The CDR3 DNA reads TGCGCCAGCAGCCGGGGACAGGGGAACAATGAGCAGTTCTTC. It yields the protein CASSRGQGNNEQFF.

The genes are TRBV19 and TRBJ2-7, with 10 bases fitting TRBD1. CDR3 length equals 16 residues. V dropped 4 bases and J dropped 2; count of bases not matched to a gene: 8. Germline CDR1 reads LNHDA; CDR2 reads SQIVND (reference sequence). The CDR3 nucleotides read TGTGCCAGTAGTACCAGACAGGGGGCGACTCCCTACGAGCAGTACTTC. As protein: CASSTRQGATPYEQYF.